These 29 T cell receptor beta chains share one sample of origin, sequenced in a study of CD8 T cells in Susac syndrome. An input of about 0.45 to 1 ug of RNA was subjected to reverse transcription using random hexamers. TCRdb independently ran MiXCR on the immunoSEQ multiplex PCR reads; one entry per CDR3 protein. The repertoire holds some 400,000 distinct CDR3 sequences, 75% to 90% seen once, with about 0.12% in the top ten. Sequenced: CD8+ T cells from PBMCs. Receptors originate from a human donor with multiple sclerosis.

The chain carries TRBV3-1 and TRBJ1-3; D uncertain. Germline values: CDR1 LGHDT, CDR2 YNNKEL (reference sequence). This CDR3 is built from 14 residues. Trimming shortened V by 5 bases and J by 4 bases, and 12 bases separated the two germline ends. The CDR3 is CASSFGPEGNTIYF. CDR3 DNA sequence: TGTGCCAGCAGCTTCGGACCTGAGGGAAACACCATATATTTT.

CDR3 amino acids: CASSLLQGLQETQYF. DNA of the CDR3: TGTGCCAGCAGTTTATTACAGGGTTTACAAGAGACCCAGTACTTC. The V gene is TRBV28, the J gene TRBJ2-5, with D maybe TRBD1 (6 bases). CDR3 length: 15 residues. CDR1 and CDR2 from the germline V gene are MDHEN and SYDVKM. V gave up 1 base and J gave up 2 bases, with 11 bases separating them.

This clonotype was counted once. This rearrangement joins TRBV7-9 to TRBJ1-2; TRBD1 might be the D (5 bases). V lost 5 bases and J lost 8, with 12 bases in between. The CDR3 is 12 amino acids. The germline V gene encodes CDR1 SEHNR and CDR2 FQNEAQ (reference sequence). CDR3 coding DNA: TGTGCCAGCAGCCCCCGACAGAACGGCTACACCTTC. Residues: CASSPRQNGYTF.

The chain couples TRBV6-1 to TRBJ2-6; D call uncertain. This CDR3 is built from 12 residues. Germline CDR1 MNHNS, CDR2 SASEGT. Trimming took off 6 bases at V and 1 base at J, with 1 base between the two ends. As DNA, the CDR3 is TGTGCCAGCAGATCTGGGGCCAACGTCCTGACTTTC. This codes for CASRSGANVLTF.

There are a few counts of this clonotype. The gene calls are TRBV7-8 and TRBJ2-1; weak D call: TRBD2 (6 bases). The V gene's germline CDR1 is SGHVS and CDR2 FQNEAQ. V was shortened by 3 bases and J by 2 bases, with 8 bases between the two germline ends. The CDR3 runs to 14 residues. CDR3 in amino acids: CASSFPGAYNEQFF. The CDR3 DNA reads TGTGCCAGCAGCTTCCCGGGAGCCTACAATGAGCAGTTCTTC.

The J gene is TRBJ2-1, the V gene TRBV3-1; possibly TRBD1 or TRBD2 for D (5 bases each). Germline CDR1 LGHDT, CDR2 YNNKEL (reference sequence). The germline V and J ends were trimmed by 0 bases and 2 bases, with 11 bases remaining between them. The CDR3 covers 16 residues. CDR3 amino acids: CASSQDGGYPYNEQFF. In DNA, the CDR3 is TGTGCCAGCAGCCAAGATGGGGGATATCCCTACAATGAGCAGTTCTTC.

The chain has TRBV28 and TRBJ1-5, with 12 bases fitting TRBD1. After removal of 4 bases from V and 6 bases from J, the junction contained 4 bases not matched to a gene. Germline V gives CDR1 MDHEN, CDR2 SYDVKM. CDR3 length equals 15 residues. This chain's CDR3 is CASSWDRGPSQPQHF. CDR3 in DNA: TGTGCCAGCAGTTGGGACAGGGGGCCGTCTCAGCCCCAGCATTTT.

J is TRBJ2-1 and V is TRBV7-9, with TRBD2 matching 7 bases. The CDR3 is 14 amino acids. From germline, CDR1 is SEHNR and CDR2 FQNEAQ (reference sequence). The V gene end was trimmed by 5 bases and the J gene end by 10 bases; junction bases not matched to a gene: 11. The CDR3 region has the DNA TGTGCCAGCAGCCACGAACTAGCGTCACGGGAGCAGTTCTTC. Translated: CASSHELASREQFF.

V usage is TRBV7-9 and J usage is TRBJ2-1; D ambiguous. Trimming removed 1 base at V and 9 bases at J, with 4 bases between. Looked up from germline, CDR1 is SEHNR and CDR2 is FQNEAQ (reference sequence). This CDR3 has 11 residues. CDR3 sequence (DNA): TGTGCCAGCAGCTTAGTACCTGAGCAGTTCTTC. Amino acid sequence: CASSLVPEQFF.

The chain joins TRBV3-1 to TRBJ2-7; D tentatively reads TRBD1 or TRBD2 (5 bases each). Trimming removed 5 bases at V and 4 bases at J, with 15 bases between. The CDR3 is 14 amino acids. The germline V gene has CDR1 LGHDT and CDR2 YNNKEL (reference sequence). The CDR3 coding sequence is TGTGCCAGCAGCTCCGGGACCTCCTTATACGAGCAGTACTTC. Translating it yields CASSSGTSLYEQYF.

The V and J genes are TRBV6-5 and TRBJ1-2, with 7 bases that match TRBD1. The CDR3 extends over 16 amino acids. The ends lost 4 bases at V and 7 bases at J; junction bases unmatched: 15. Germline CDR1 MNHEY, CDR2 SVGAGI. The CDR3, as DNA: TGTGCCAGCAGTTTACAGGGACAGCGGTTACATGGTGGCTACACCTTC. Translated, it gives CASSLQGQRLHGGYTF.

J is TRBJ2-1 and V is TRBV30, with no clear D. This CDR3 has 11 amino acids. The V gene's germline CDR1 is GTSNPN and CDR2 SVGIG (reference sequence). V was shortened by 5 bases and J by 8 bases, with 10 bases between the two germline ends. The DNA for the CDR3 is TGTGCCTGGGTCTTGGGCGATGAGCAGTTCTTC. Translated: CAWVLGDEQFF.

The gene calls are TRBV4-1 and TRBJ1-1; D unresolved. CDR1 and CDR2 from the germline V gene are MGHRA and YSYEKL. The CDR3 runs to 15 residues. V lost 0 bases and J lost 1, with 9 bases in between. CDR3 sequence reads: CASSQDPQQNTEAFF. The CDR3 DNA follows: TGCGCCAGCAGCCAAGACCCTCAGCAGAACACTGAAGCTTTCTTT.

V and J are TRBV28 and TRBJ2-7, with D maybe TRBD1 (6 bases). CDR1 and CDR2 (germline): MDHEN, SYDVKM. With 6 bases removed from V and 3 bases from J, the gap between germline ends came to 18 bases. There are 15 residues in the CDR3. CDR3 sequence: CASSLAGTLFYEQYF. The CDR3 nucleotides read TGTGCCAGCAGCTTGGCCGGGACACTATTCTACGAGCAGTACTTC.

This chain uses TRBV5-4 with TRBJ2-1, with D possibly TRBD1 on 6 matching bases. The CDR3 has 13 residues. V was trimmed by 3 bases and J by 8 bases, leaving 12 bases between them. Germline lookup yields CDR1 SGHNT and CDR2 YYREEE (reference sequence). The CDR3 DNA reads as TGTGCCAGCAGCTCGCTGGACAGTGATGAGCAGTTCTTC. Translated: CASSSLDSDEQFF.

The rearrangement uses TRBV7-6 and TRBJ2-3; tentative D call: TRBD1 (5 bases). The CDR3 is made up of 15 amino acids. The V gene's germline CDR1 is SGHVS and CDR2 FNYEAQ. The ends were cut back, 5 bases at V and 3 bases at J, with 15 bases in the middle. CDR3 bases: TGTGCCAGCAGCCCTAGTAGGCAGGGAACAGATACGCAGTATTTT. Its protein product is CASSPSRQGTDTQYF.

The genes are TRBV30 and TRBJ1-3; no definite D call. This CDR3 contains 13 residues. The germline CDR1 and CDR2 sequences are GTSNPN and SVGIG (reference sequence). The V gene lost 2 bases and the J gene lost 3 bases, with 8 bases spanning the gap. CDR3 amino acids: CAWSNYLGNTIYF. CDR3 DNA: TGTGCCTGGAGTAATTATCTTGGAAACACCATATATTTT.

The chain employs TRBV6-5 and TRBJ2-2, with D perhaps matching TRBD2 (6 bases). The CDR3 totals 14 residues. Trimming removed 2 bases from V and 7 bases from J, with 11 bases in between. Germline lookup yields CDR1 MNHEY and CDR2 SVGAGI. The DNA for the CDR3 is TGTGCCAGCAGTTACGGGTTGGGGGGCGGGGAGCTGTTTTTT. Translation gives CASSYGLGGGELFF.

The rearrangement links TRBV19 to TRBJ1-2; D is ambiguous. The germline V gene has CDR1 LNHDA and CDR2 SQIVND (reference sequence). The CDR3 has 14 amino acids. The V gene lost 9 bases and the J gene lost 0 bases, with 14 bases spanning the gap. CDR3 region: CASGGETANYGYTF. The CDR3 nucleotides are TGTGCCAGCGGAGGAGAGACGGCTAACTATGGCTACACCTTC.

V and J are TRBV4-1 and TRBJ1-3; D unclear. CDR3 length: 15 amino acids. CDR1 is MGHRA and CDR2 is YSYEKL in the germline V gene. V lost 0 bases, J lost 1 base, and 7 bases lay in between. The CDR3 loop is CASSQDPGSGNTIYF. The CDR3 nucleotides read TGCGCCAGCAGCCAAGATCCCGGTTCTGGAAACACCATATATTTT.

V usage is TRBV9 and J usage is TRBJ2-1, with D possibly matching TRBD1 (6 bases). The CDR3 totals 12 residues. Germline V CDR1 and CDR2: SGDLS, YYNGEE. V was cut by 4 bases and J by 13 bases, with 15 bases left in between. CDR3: CASSPTGNIQFF. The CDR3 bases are TGTGCCAGCAGCCCCACAGGGAATATCCAGTTCTTC.

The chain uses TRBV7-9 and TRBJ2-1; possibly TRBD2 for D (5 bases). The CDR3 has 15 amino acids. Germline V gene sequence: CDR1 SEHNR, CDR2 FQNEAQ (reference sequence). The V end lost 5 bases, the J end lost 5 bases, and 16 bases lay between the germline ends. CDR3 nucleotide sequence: TGTGCCAGCAGCCCCCTAGCAAATACGAACAATGAGCAGTTCTTC. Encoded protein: CASSPLANTNNEQFF.

CDR3 DNA: TGTGCCAGCAGCCATAGCGGGACAGGGGACTACGAGCAGTACTTC. This translates into CASSHSGTGDYEQYF. The J gene is TRBJ2-7, the V gene TRBV7-9; 10 bases map to TRBD1. V shed 5 bases, J shed 3 bases, and the junction held 7 bases outside the gene matches. The V gene's germline CDR1 is SEHNR and CDR2 FQNEAQ (reference sequence). CDR3 length: 15 amino acids. Looking up the rest from reference TRBV7-9 and TRBJ2-7 gives the full variable domain: DTGVSQNPRHKITKRGQNVTFRCDPISEHNRLYWYRQTLGQGPEFLTYFQNEAQLEKSRLLSDRFSAERPKGSFSTLEIQRTEQGDSAMYLCASSHSGTGDYEQYFGPGTRLTVT.

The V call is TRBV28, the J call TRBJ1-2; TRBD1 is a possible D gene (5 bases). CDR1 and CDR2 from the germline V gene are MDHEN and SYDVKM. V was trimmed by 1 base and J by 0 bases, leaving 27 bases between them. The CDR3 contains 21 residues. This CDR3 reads CASSLYRLGDSVAPANYGYTF. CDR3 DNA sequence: TGTGCCAGCAGTTTATATCGTTTAGGTGACAGCGTGGCACCAGCTAACTATGGCTACACCTTC.

In DNA form, the CDR3 reads TGTGCCACCCATACGCGAGGGAGCACTAACTATGGCTACACCTTC. Amino acid sequence: CATHTRGSTNYGYTF. The chain joins TRBV6-1 to TRBJ1-2; D unclear. Trimming shortened V by 10 bases and J by 0 bases, and 18 bases separated the two germline ends. CDR1 is MNHNS and CDR2 is SASEGT in the germline V gene. This CDR3 contains 15 residues.

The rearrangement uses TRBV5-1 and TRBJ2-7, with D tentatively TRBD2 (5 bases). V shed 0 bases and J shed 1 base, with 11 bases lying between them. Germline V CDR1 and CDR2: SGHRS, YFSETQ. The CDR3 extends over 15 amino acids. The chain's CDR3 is CASSLGGESSYEQYF. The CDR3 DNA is TGCGCCAGCAGCTTGGGTGGGGAGTCATCCTACGAGCAGTACTTC.

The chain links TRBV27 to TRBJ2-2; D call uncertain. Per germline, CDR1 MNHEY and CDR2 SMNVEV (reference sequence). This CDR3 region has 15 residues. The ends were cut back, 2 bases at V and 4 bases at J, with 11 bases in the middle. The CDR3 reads CASSLQYTITGELFF. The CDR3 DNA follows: TGTGCCAGCAGTTTACAGTACACCATCACCGGGGAGCTGTTTTTT.

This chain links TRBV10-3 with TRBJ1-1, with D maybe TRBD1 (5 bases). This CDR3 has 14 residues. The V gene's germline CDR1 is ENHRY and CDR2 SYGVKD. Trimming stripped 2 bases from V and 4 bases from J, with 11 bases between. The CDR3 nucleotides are TGTGCCATCAGTGAGGGGGGGTCGGCCACTGAAGCTTTCTTT. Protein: CAISEGGSATEAFF.

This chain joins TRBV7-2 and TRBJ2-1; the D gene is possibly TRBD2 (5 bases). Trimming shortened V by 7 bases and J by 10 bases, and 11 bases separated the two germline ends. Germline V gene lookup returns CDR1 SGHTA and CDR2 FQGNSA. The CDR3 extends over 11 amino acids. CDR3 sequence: CASTRGVEQFF. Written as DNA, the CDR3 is TGTGCCAGCACCCGGGGTGTAGAGCAGTTCTTC.